This T cell receptor beta chain was captured in a study of regulatory T cells in long-lasting Graves disease. The J segment lost 3 bases and the V segment lost 1 base, leaving 5 bases of the junction unmatched. Germline CDR1 SGHAT, CDR2 FQNNGV. The CDR3 has 17 amino acids. The time point here: newly diagnosed GD, antithyroid drugs for less than 3 months. From RNA extracted from PBMCs, the TCR library was made. CDR3-region Arm-PCR and iRepertoire HTBI primers produced the TCR beta libraries. TCRdb reprocessed the multiplex PCR reads with MiXCR, giving one entry per CDR3 protein. The data hold 550,000 to 600,000 distinct CDR3 sequences, with about 16% observed a single time. This clonotype came up a few times. This sample also belongs to another study, concerning T cells in Graves' hyperthyroidism and ophthalmopathy. This second report adds: Uncontrolled infection, other autoimmune disease, pregnancy and lactation each barred patients from inclusion.

Sample: peripheral blood mononuclear cells (PBMCs), taken at new diagnosis, from a patient treated with antithyroid drugs. This clonotype was sampled from a man between 18 and 35 years old with Graves disease. V gene TRBV11-2 combines with J gene TRBJ2-3; 12 bases line up with TRBD2. The CDR3 sequence is CASSLGTSGKGTDTQYF. The CDR3 DNA sequence: TGTGCCAGCAGCTTAGGGACTAGCGGGAAGGGGACAGATACGCAGTATTTT.